The clone carrying this TCR beta chain was counted many times. Per the germline V gene, CDR1 is LGHDT and CDR2 is YNNKEL (reference sequence). The CDR3 is 13 residues long. Trimming removed 4 bases at V and 3 bases at J, with 9 bases between. TCRdb re-derived calls from the RACE reads in MiXCR, one entry per CDR3 protein. Of about 120,000 distinct CDR3 sequences listed, about 13% are singletons. Time point noted: pre-sensitization, week 0. Treatment described: therapeutic diphenylcyclopropenone sensitization with weekly scalp DPC. This entry comes from a study of human T cells and chemical hapten exposure.

Here the sequenced sample was whole blood, taken in connection with sensitization to the hapten diphenylcyclopropenone (DPC). The sequence was obtained from a woman in her late teens or twenties with alopecia areata. Some clones in this sample may be carry-over from other donors' samples. The chain joins TRBV3-1 to TRBJ1-2; possibly TRBD1 for D (6 bases). The CDR3 sequence is CASSRQEDYGYTF. In nucleotides, the CDR3 is TGTGCCAGCAGCCGACAGGAGGACTATGGCTACACCTTC. The entire variable domain, with the rest obtained from reference TRBV3-1 and TRBJ1-2, is as follows: DTAVSQTPKYLVTQMGNDKSIKCEQNLGHDTMYWYKQDSKKFLKIMFSYNNKELIINETVPNRFSPKSPDKAHLNLHINSLELGDSAVYFCASSRQEDYGYTFGSGTRLTVV.